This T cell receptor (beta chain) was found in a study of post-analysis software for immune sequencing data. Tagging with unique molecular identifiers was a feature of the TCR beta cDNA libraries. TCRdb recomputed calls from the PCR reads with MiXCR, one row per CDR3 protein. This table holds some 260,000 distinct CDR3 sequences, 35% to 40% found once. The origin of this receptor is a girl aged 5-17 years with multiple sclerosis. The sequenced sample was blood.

As DNA, the CDR3 is TGTGCCTGGAGATCCCAGGGATGGCTCTATGGCTACACCTTC. Amino acids: CAWRSQGWLYGYTF. This rearrangement joins TRBV30 to TRBJ1-2, with a possible D match to TRBD1 (5 bases). V lost 3 bases, J lost 4 bases, and 15 bases lay in between. Germline lookup yields CDR1 GTSNPN and CDR2 SVGIG (reference sequence). This CDR3 spans 14 amino acids.